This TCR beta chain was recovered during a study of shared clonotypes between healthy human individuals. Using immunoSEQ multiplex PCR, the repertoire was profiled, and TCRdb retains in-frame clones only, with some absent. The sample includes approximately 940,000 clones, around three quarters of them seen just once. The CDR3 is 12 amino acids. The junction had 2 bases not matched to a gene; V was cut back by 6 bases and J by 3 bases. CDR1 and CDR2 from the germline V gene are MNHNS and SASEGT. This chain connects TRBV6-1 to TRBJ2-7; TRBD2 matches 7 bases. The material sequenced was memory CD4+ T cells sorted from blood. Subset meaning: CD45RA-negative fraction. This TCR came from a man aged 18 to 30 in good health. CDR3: CASRPSGYEQYF. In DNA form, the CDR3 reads TGTGCCAGCAGGCCTAGCGGCTACGAGCAGTACTTC.